This section outlines one T cell receptor (beta chain) sequence together with its context. Its antigen is unidentified. This entry comes from a study of vaccination effects on CD4 cells after COVID-19. Trimming stripped 5 bases from V and 0 bases from J, with 11 bases between. This CDR3 contains 15 residues. Germline CDR1 reads SEHNR; CDR2 reads FQNEAQ (reference sequence). This table comes from immunoSEQ multiplex PCR, and its TCRdb copy is limited to in-frame clones, with some not included. The data contain about 32,000 clones, 65% to 75% of them singletons. The study's findings and limits: Early post-infection timepoints were missing from the study, which also had few convalescent patients. Pronounced clonal contraction occurred in clones induced by infection and by vaccine late after vaccination.

CD4+ T cells specific for antigen were expanded with viral peptide pools by the ViraFEST assay before sequencing. The culture ran for around nine days before CD4+ T cells were isolated. The cohort was immunized with two doses of either the BNT162b2 or mRNA-1273 vaccine. According to the study, vaccine recipients showed no prior SARS-CoV-2 infection and negative nucleocapsid antibodies. Wells containing 1.5 million to 2 million PBMC each were cultured with roughly 10 IU/ml IL-2 and approximately 10 ug/ml peptides. The sequencing here drew on CD4+ T cells from PBMCs cultured with HCoV-229E spike peptides, taken after COVID-19 vaccination. The TCR was taken from a human donor who received a COVID-19 vaccine. V is TRBV7-9 and J is TRBJ2-4; TRBD1 is a possible D gene (6 bases). The CDR3 DNA sequence: TGTGCCAGCAGCGCTCCAGGGGTAGCCAAAAACATTCAGTACTTC. This translates into CASSAPGVAKNIQYF.